This TCR beta chain appears in the sequencing data of a study of CD8+ T cells in alopecia areata. Points from the study as a whole: TCR sharing was clearer in mice than between patients, perhaps partly owing to patient HLA diversity. Normal scalp showed lower clonality than lesional scalp, especially alopecia totalis/universalis. Sequence data from scalp samples additionally include resident alphabeta T cells of normal skin.

V was pared by 7 bases and J by 0 bases, with 13 bases between. CDR3 length equals 15 residues. Germline V gene sequence: CDR1 SGHRS, CDR2 YFSETQ. The authors sorted CD4+ and CD8+ T cells from PBMCs. Comment on this clone: Its antigen is still unknown.

RNA, once extracted, was reverse transcribed into cDNA for use as the sequencing template. Clones were sequenced by immunoSEQ multiplex PCR, and TCRdb holds only the in-frame ones, with some missing. This table has 150,000 to 200,000 clones, 50% to 65% appearing once. Sequenced material: CD4+ T cells sorted from blood. The sequence derives from a human donor in good health. The chain uses TRBV5-1 and TRBJ2-2; possibly TRBD1 for D (6 bases). The DNA for the CDR3 is TGCGCCAGCCATAGGGGGATGTCGAACACCGGGGAGCTGTTTTTT. It specifies CASHRGMSNTGELFF.